The 25 T cell receptor beta chains reported below all come from one sample, sequenced in a study of blood T cell repertoires in COVID-19. Data came from immunoSEQ multiplex PCR; TCRdb stores just in-frame clones and leaves some out. Here the sample spans around 120,000 clones, around 78% being singletons. Sequences were obtained from peripheral blood. The receptors stem from a man aged 25 to 40 with acute or convalescent COVID-19.

The rearrangement links TRBV7-2 to TRBJ2-7; 8 nucleotides line up with TRBD2. Germline V gene lookup returns CDR1 SGHTA and CDR2 FQGNSA. The trim removed 1 base at V and 3 bases at J, leaving 8 bases unmatched. The CDR3 is made up of 16 amino acids. In DNA, the CDR3 is TGTGCCAGCAGCTTAGGGGGTAGCGGGGCTTACTACGAGCAGTACTTC. This translates into CASSLGGSGAYYEQYF. The full variable domain, with the rest looked up from reference TRBV7-2 and TRBJ2-7, is GAGVSQSPSNKVTEKGKDVELRCDPISGHTALYWYRQSLGQGLEFLIYFQGNSAPDKSGLPSDRFSAERTGGSVSTLTIQRTQQEDSAVYLCASSLGGSGAYYEQYFGPGTRLTVT.

V gene TRBV30 combines with J gene TRBJ1-3, with D tentatively TRBD1 (6 bases). V was pared by 0 bases and J by 3 bases, with 9 bases between. There are 14 residues in the CDR3. Germline-derived CDR1 and CDR2 are GTSNPN and SVGIG (reference sequence). The CDR3, as DNA: TGTGCCTGGAGTGTATCAGGGGTTGGAAACACCATATATTTT. It codes for CAWSVSGVGNTIYF.

The chain couples TRBV19 to TRBJ1-2; 10 bases align to TRBD1. The V gene end was trimmed by 7 bases and the J gene end by 6 bases; junction bases not matched to a gene: 20. CDR1 and CDR2 (germline): LNHDA, SQIVND (reference sequence). The CDR3 has 18 amino acids. The CDR3 here is CASIRTTGGTGVENGYTF. For the CDR3, the DNA is TGTGCCAGTATCAGAACAACTGGGGGGACAGGGGTTGAGAATGGCTACACCTTC.

The CDR3 spells CAWSVQWDRRTEKLFF. CDR3 sequence (DNA): TGTGCCTGGAGTGTACAATGGGACAGGAGGACGGAAAAACTGTTTTTT. The V gene is TRBV30, the J gene TRBJ1-4; the match to TRBD1 covers 8 bases. The CDR3 totals 16 residues. Trimming took 0 bases from V and 8 from J; bases not matched to a gene: 11. Germline CDR1 reads GTSNPN; CDR2 reads SVGIG (reference sequence).

CDR3 nucleotide sequence: TGTGCCAGCAGCTCGGAGTTTCGGGGATTTGTAGATACGCAGTATTTT. This encodes CASSSEFRGFVDTQYF. The rearrangement uses TRBV5-6 and TRBJ2-3, with D perhaps matching TRBD2 (5 bases). Trimming removed 3 bases at V and 5 bases at J, with 19 bases between. The CDR3 contains 16 residues. Per the germline V gene, CDR1 is SGHDT and CDR2 is YYEEEE.

The chain recombines TRBV7-3 with TRBJ2-7; a weak D match, TRBD2 (6 bases). Per germline, CDR1 SGHTA and CDR2 FQGTGA. The CDR3 runs to 13 residues. Trimming took 5 bases from V and 1 from J, leaving 9 bases between them. The CDR3 is CASSAAGSYEQYF. Here the CDR3 DNA reads TGTGCCAGCAGCGCGGCGGGATCCTACGAGCAGTACTTC.

V and J are TRBV5-1 and TRBJ2-1; weak D call: TRBD2 (6 bases). Germline assignment: CDR1 SGHRS and CDR2 YFSETQ. Trimming pared 0 bases from V and 8 bases from J, leaving 15 bases between. The CDR3 runs to 15 residues. CDR3 nucleotides: TGCGCCAGCAGCTTGGAGCCTAGCGCTATCGATGAGCAGTTCTTC. Protein sequence: CASSLEPSAIDEQFF.

A word on this clone: At one boundary the junction diverges from the germline segment, which might be a read error. The J gene is TRBJ1-2, the V gene TRBV3-1 (or the pseudogene TRBV3-2), with D perhaps matching TRBD1 (6 bases). CDR3 length: 13 residues. CDR1 LGHDT and CDR2 YNNKEL come from the germline V gene (reference sequence). The CDR3 loop is CASSQVRQGKLLF. The CDR3 DNA is TGTGCCAGCAGCCAAGTGCGGCAGGGGAAGCTCCTCTTC.

Only a few counts were recorded for this clone. The chain links TRBV6-5 to TRBJ1-2, with 7 nucleotides matching TRBD1. Germline loops: CDR1 MNHEY, CDR2 SVGAGI. This CDR3 region has 14 residues. The junction had 6 bases not matched to a gene; V was cut back by 6 bases and J by 2 bases. The chain's CDR3 is CASRKTGRNYGYTF. The CDR3 coding sequence is TGTGCCAGCAGGAAGACAGGGCGAAACTATGGCTACACCTTC.

This sequence joins TRBV7-9 and TRBJ2-3; weak D call: TRBD2 (5 bases). Trimming cost V 1 base and J 3 bases, with 8 bases left between them. Germline CDR1 reads SEHNR; CDR2 reads FQNEAQ (reference sequence). CDR3 length: 14 amino acids. This chain's CDR3 is CASSLVAGTDTQYF. The CDR3 DNA reads TGTGCCAGCAGCTTAGTGGCGGGTACAGATACGCAGTATTTT.

This rearrangement joins TRBV4-1 to TRBJ2-3, with D possibly being TRBD2 (6 bases). CDR1 and CDR2 from the germline V gene are MGHRA and YSYEKL. The CDR3 is made up of 17 amino acids. V lost 1 base and J lost 0, with 14 bases in between. Written as DNA, the CDR3 is TGCGCCAGCAGCCAAGGGTGGCGCGGGACCAGCACAGATACGCAGTATTTT. It is translated as CASSQGWRGTSTDTQYF.

This clone was recorded once. This rearrangement joins TRBV30 to TRBJ2-5; no definite D call. Trimming shortened V by 3 bases and J by 5 bases, and 13 bases separated the two germline ends. This CDR3 region has 13 residues. The germline gives CDR1 GTSNPN, CDR2 SVGIG (reference sequence). The CDR3 region is CAWRRSAVETQYF. Written as DNA, the CDR3 is TGTGCCTGGAGAAGGTCGGCGGTGGAGACCCAGTACTTC.

The chain combines TRBV20-1 with TRBJ1-2; D call uncertain. CDR1 and CDR2 (germline): DFQATT, SNEGSKA (reference sequence). V was shortened by 3 bases and J by 4 bases, with 6 bases between the two germline ends. The CDR3 has 11 residues. The CDR3 bases are TGCAGTGCTAGCCAGATCTATGGCTACACCTTC. This translates into CSASQIYGYTF.

The chain uses TRBV12-3 or TRBV12-4 and TRBJ2-1; D not certain. The CDR3 runs 12 residues. The V end was cut by 6 bases, the J end by 8 bases, with 11 bases between. The CDR3 sequence is CASSRAIDEQFF. CDR3 sequence (DNA): TGTGCCAGCAGCCGAGCAATCGATGAGCAGTTCTTC.

The chain employs TRBV29-1 and TRBJ1-2, with D uncertain. The V gene lost 1 base and the J gene lost 10 bases, with 13 bases spanning the gap. The V gene's germline CDR1 is SQVTM and CDR2 ANQGSEA. CDR3 length equals 12 residues. The CDR3 coding sequence is TGCAGCGTTGAAGTGACGGCGGGTGACTACACCTTC. As protein: CSVEVTAGDYTF.

In this sample, this clone turned up once. The chain has TRBV7-6 and TRBJ1-2; D ambiguous. This CDR3 spans 13 amino acids. From germline, CDR1 is SGHVS and CDR2 FNYEAQ. V lost 5 bases, J lost 4 bases, and 11 bases lay in between. The CDR3 region is CASSRGSGYGYTF. CDR3 nucleotide sequence: TGTGCCAGCAGCCGGGGATCAGGCTATGGCTACACCTTC. The variable domain in full, completed from reference TRBV7-6 and TRBJ1-2, reads GAGVSQSPRYKVTKRGQDVALRCDPISGHVSLYWYRQALGQGPEFLTYFNYEAQQDKSGLPNDRFSAERPEGSISTLTIQRTEQRDSAMYRCASSRGSGYGYTFGSGTRLTVV.

J is TRBJ1-4 and V is TRBV21-1; the table's D call of TRBD1 was not tested on the DNA. TRBV21-1 is annotated as a pseudogene. CDR3 length equals 12 residues. CDR3 nucleotide sequence: TGTGCCAGCGCAGTGACTAATGAAAAACTGTTTTTT. As protein: CASAVTNEKLFF.

Ten or more counts support this clone. V gene TRBV9 combines with J gene TRBJ1-1; D is possibly TRBD1 (5 bases). Trimming removed 2 bases at V and 4 bases at J, with 15 bases between. CDR3 size: 15 residues. Germline lookup yields CDR1 SGDLS and CDR2 YYNGEE. In nucleotides, the CDR3 is TGTGCCAGCAGCGTGGTCGACCTGGGGGGCACTGAAGCTTTCTTT. Translated, it gives CASSVVDLGGTEAFF.

V and J are TRBV7-2 and TRBJ2-1; no firm D call. V shed 4 bases and J shed 10 bases, with 17 bases lying between them. The germline CDR1 and CDR2 sequences are SGHTA and FQGNSA. The CDR3 has 14 residues. CDR3 in amino acids: CASSSYLPVGEQFF. CDR3 in DNA: TGTGCCAGCAGCTCCTACCTCCCGGTCGGGGAGCAGTTCTTC.

The rearrangement links TRBV6-5 to TRBJ2-1, with 10 bases matching TRBD1. With V trimmed by 11 bases and J by 5 bases, 9 bases remained unmatched. The CDR3 has 14 amino acids. Per germline, CDR1 MNHEY and CDR2 SVGAGI. CDR3 nucleotide sequence: TGTGCCGGACAGGACGGGACAGGGGACAATGAGCAGTTCTTC. Residues: CAGQDGTGDNEQFF.

CDR3 sequence reads: CASSSGTGSTDTQYF. In DNA form, the CDR3 reads TGCGCCAGCAGCTCAGGGACAGGGAGCACAGATACGCAGTATTTT. The rearrangement joins TRBV5-1 to TRBJ2-3; TRBD1 matches at 9 bases. The V and J ends lost 3 bases and 0 bases, in that order; junction bases with no gene match: 2. Germline CDR1 SGHRS, CDR2 YFSETQ. The CDR3 has 15 residues.

The chain uses TRBV11-2 and TRBJ1-4, with D maybe TRBD1 (5 bases). V gave up 2 bases and J gave up 3 bases, with 10 bases separating them. Looked up from germline, CDR1 is SGHAT and CDR2 is FQNNGV. The CDR3 runs 15 residues. CDR3 sequence: CASSLLAGSNEKLFF. The CDR3 bases are TGTGCCAGCAGCTTACTTGCAGGGTCTAATGAAAAACTGTTTTTT.

This clone has a single count. The chain links TRBV6-2 or TRBV6-3 to TRBJ2-6; D is unclear. V gave up 4 bases and J gave up 0 bases, with 22 bases separating them. The CDR3 totals 20 residues. Germline V gives CDR1 MNHEY, CDR2 SVGEGT. CDR3 loop: CASSFPPKPAELSGANVLTF. The CDR3 coding sequence is TGTGCCAGCAGTTTCCCACCTAAACCGGCGGAGCTCTCTGGGGCCAACGTCCTGACTTTC.

This chain connects TRBV6-5 to TRBJ1-2; D unresolved. The CDR3 runs 14 residues. Germline V gives CDR1 MNHEY, CDR2 SVGAGI. The V gene lost 7 bases and the J gene lost 8 bases, with 20 bases spanning the gap. For the CDR3, the DNA is TGTGCCAGCACGAAAGAGGGTGTTGTGGGGGGCTACACCTTC. Translation: CASTKEGVVGGYTF.

The chain has TRBV4-2 and TRBJ1-2, with a possible D match to TRBD1 (5 bases). The germline gives CDR1 LGHNA, CDR2 YNFKEQ. V was shortened by 0 bases and J by 0 bases, with 14 bases between the two germline ends. CDR3 size: 17 residues. Here the CDR3 reads CASSQDGDRPANYGYTF. The DNA of the CDR3 is TGTGCCAGCAGCCAAGACGGCGACAGACCCGCTAACTATGGCTACACCTTC.